This T cell receptor beta chain emerged from a study of shared clonotypes between healthy human individuals (dated by TCRdb to 2018 to 2020). Regarding the study in general: A couple of women and a few men aged 18 to 49 years were included in the cohort. For each donor, CD4 naive and CD4 memory were each given three plates, CD8 naive was given two plates, and CD8 memory was given one plate. To estimate repertoire size and how much clonotype sharing occurs between individuals, the study deeply sequenced the blood TCR repertoires of several healthy adults. To increase sequencing depth and limit assay-specific biases, TCR repertoire library preparation and sequencing were carried out by different laboratories using diverse techniques. Each donor's leukapheresis produced roughly between roughly 0.94 and 9.5 billion PBMCs. The full study reports these points: Larger estimated clonotype richness was generally found for naive subsets than for memory subsets. The small number of donors limited the genetic and exposure-history diversity represented. Sampling was restricted to blood, and TCR repertoires in tissues likely differ from the TCR repertoires found in blood. Approximately 5% of naive CD4, 3.5% of naive CD8, roughly 2.4% of memory CD4, and about 0.4% of memory CD8 clonotypes were shared across several donors. Rarefaction of sorted-subset datasets indicated incomplete sequencing despite the large sequencing depth. Pairwise subsampling led to the expectation that sequencing depth would affect the degree of clonotype sharing among donors. Compared with non-shared clonotypes, the clonotypes found in all four sorted-subset donors had higher generation probabilities.

Using the deep immunoSEQ assay, TCR CDR3 regions were amplified from genomic DNA by multiplex PCR. For each cell subset, the extracted genomic DNA was distributed evenly across all wells of several immunoSEQ 96-well plates, and each plate served as one replicate. For sorted subsets, each replicate PCR was loaded with about 200 ng genomic DNA, equivalent to approximately 33,000 T cell genomes. Purified libraries were measured with a Qubit 3.0 fluorometer, size-checked on a Bioanalyzer 2100, and measured again with the KAPA Library Quantification kit. Every immunoSEQ 96-well plate was sequenced on a dedicated single-read 150-cycle Illumina NextSeq 550 flow cell. In the source study's methods: The immunoSEQ output contained only junctional sequences without quality scores, so filtering could not match that applied to full-length reads. To assign V/J genes and CDR3, sequences were annotated against IMGT germline references using PyIR, a Python wrapper for IgBLAST v1.9. Reads were removed for weak V/J assignments (E-value above 1e-6), missing CDR3, stop codons, out-of-frame junctions, or ambiguous translated residues. V3J clonotypes were defined as sequences sharing an identical inferred V gene, J gene, and CDR3 amino acid sequence. The percentage overlap between two repertoires was calculated by dividing the number of shared unique clonotypes by the size of the smaller repertoire. RTK rarefaction, the Chao1 estimator, and Recon v2.1 estimates of unobserved clonotypes were used to assess repertoire richness. OLGA was used to compute generation probabilities for all TCRbeta clonotypes that the gDNA method yielded from a few donors. TCRdb carries this immuneACCESS record with in-frame sequences only. Its versions omit some clonotypes, under half of them owing to an unresolved V gene in the studies checked, with the rest unexplained. V and J calls and clone size follow that table, whereas D and trimming were derived from the DNA. The sample yields about 1.9 million clones; 90% to 95% were counted once. Jointly, the top ten make up less than 2% of the sample.

On this clone: Its target antigen remains unknown. Base-call qualities are not available, and no considerably larger clone is one nucleotide away.

For the CD8 naive samples, CD45RO-negative cells were positively selected for CCR7, yielding a CD45RA+CCR7+ population from which TemRA cells were excluded. Healthy HIV-negative adults with no recently reported acute infections or vaccinations were included as donors. All donors were Caucasian adults living in Nashville, Tennessee, USA. Blood was obtained by leukapheresis, after which PBMCs were separated by Ficoll-Histopaque density gradient centrifugation and cryopreserved in liquid nitrogen vapor phase. Purity and quantity of every magnetically sorted T cell population were checked by analytical flow cytometry. Genomic DNA was isolated from every sorted fraction and measured by UV absorbance on a Nanodrop 2000c. From cysteine to phenylalanine, the CDR3 is 15 amino acids long. Just CDR3 DNA is preserved here, 45 bases in frame from base 1. Germline trimming: 0 bases from V, 2 bases from J; junction bases outside gene matches: 2. Taken from the germline V gene (reference sequence), the CDR1 and CDR2 loops are SEHNR and FQNEAQ.

The origin of this receptor is a man aged 18 to 35 in good health. Some clones in this sample may be carry-over from other donors' samples. Sequencing input: naive CD8+ T cells from PBMCs. The sample's cell subset or site label is to be understood as: CD45RA+CCR7+. The rearranged segments are TRBV7-9 and TRBJ2-3, with 7 junctional bases fitting TRBD1. The sequence in DNA is TGTGCCAGCAGCTTAGCGGGGACAGACACAGATACGCAGTATTTT. It translates as CASSLAGTDTDTQYF. Extended through the reference TRBV7-9 and TRBJ2-3 proteins, this CDR3 yields the full variable domain: DTGVSQNPRHKITKRGQNVTFRCDPISEHNRLYWYRQTLGQGPEFLTYFQNEAQLEKSRLLSDRFSAERPKGSFSTLEIQRTEQGDSAMYLCASSLAGTDTDTQYFGPGTRLTVL.